This T cell receptor beta chain appears in the sequencing data of a study of shared clonotypes between healthy human individuals. Overall study findings and caveats: Naive subsets, compared against memory subsets, generally had larger estimated richness values.

Comments on this clone: What it recognizes is unknown.

The naive CD8 population came from CD45RO-negative cells selected for CCR7, without terminally differentiated effector memory CD45RA+ cells. The donors were adults (healthy and HIV-negative) with no recent acute infections or vaccinations. Deep-level running was used for the assay. TCRdb's copy holds only in-frame clones and misses some; the assay was immunoSEQ multiplex PCR. This table holds around 550,000 clones, approximately 96% found once. The sequencing sample was made of naive CD8+ T cells sorted from blood. This clonotype originated in a woman in her twenties or thirties in good health.

CDR3 DNA: TGTGCCACCAGCAGAACAACGGGACTAGCGGGCTACGAGCAGTACTTC. Amino acids: CATSRTTGLAGYEQYF. The V and J genes are TRBV15 and TRBJ2-7, with 12 bases lining up with TRBD2. Losses at the gene ends were 2 bases for V and 3 bases for J; bases not matched to a gene: 5. The CDR3 totals 16 residues. Looked up from germline, CDR1 is LNHNV and CDR2 is YYDKDF (reference sequence).